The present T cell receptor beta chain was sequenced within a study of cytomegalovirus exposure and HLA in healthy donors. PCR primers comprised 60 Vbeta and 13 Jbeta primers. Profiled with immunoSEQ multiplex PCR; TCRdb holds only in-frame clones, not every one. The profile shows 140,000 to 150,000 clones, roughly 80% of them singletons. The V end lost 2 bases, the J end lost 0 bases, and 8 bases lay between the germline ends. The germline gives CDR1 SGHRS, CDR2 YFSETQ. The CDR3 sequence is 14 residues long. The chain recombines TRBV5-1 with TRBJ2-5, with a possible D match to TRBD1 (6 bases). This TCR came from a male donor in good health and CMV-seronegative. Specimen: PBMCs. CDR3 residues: CASSFGQYQETQYF. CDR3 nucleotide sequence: TGCGCCAGCAGCTTTGGACAGTACCAAGAGACCCAGTACTTC.